One and the same sample provided the 32 T cell receptor beta chains below, sequenced in a study of blood T cell repertoires in COVID-19. Generated by immunoSEQ multiplex PCR, the TCRdb table keeps only in-frame clones and is missing some. The repertoire holds about 250,000 clones, approximately 90% seen once, with just over 2.5% in the top ten. The specimen was PBMCs or T cells enriched from blood (not recorded which). These receptors were collected from a woman aged 25 to 39 with acute COVID-19.

V usage is TRBV5-1 and J usage is TRBJ1-1; D is ambiguous. This CDR3 comprises 13 residues. Germline CDR1 reads SGHRS; CDR2 reads YFSETQ. V was shortened by 2 bases and J by 8 bases, with 13 bases between the two germline ends. For the CDR3, the DNA is TGCGCCAGCAGCTTAAACAGAATTTGGGAAGCTTTCTTT. This gives the protein CASSLNRIWEAFF.

This chain connects TRBV5-4 to TRBJ2-3; D gene ambiguous. The CDR3 sequence is 14 residues long. V was pared by 0 bases and J by 0 bases, with 5 bases between. Germline loops: CDR1 SGHNT, CDR2 YYREEE (reference sequence). CDR3: CASSLAASTDTQYF. The CDR3 DNA reads as TGTGCCAGCAGCTTGGCTGCGAGCACAGATACGCAGTATTTT.

By sample fraction, this clone is medium-sized. The V gene is TRBV3-1 (or the pseudogene TRBV3-2), the J gene TRBJ2-7; D not resolved. The ends were cut back, 3 bases at V and 4 bases at J, with 7 bases in the middle. This CDR3 is built from 12 residues. Germline assignment: CDR1 LGHDT and CDR2 YNNKEL (reference sequence). The CDR3 is CASSHAQYEQYF. The CDR3 nucleotides read TGTGCCAGCAGCCACGCCCAGTACGAGCAGTACTTC.

This clone was counted once. V and J are TRBV13 and TRBJ1-1; maybe TRBD1 (6 bases). Looked up from germline, CDR1 is PRHDT and CDR2 is FYEKMQ (reference sequence). The V end lost 4 bases, the J end lost 1 base, and 10 bases lay between the germline ends. The CDR3 has 14 amino acids. The chain's CDR3 is CASSSRQANTEAFF. The CDR3 DNA is TGTGCCAGCAGCTCGAGACAGGCGAACACTGAAGCTTTCTTT. The complete variable domain, with remaining parts taken from reference TRBV13 and TRBJ1-1, reads AAGVIQSPRHLIKEKRETATLKCYPIPRHDTVYWYQQGPGQDPQFLISFYEKMQSDKGSIPDRFSAQQFSDYHSELNMSSLELGDSALYFCASSSRQANTEAFFGQGTRLTVV.

Details on this clone: Other DNA sequences in the sample encode the same CDR3. The chain has TRBV13 and TRBJ2-7; D might be TRBD2 (6 bases). The CDR3 is made up of 14 amino acids. From germline, CDR1 is PRHDT and CDR2 FYEKMQ (reference sequence). The ends were cut back, 0 bases at V and 1 base at J, with 7 bases in the middle. CDR3 DNA sequence: TGTGCCAGCAGCTTAGGACTAGCTTCCTACGAGCAGTACTTC. Amino acid sequence: CASSLGLASYEQYF.

The chain uses TRBV10-2 and TRBJ1-5; TRBD1 matches 7 bases. V shed 6 bases and J 4 bases; nucleotides not matched to a gene: 9. CDR1 is WSHSY, CDR2 SAAADI, per germline. The CDR3 runs 15 residues. CDR3 region: CASSGDRDWNQPQHF. CDR3 sequence (DNA): TGCGCCAGCAGCGGAGACAGGGACTGGAATCAGCCCCAGCATTTT.

The chain recombines TRBV3-1 (or the pseudogene TRBV3-2) with TRBJ1-2; a weak D match, TRBD1 (6 bases). Germline-derived CDR1 and CDR2 are LGHDT and YNNKEL (reference sequence). Trimming took 0 bases from V and 5 from J, leaving 10 bases between them. The CDR3 runs to 14 residues. The CDR3 DNA is TGTGCCAGCAGCCAAGAGGACCAGGGGTATGGCTACACCTTC. Translated, it gives CASSQEDQGYGYTF.

The J gene is TRBJ2-5, the V gene TRBV27; TRBD1 matches 10 bases. V shed 4 bases and J 2 bases; nucleotides not matched to a gene: 10. CDR3 size: 17 residues. Germline V gene data show CDR1 as MNHEY and CDR2 as SMNVEV (reference sequence). CDR3 sequence (DNA): TGTGCCAGCAGTTCTCCCTCCCGGGACAGGGGTCAAGAGACCCAGTACTTC. Encoded protein: CASSSPSRDRGQETQYF.

This rearrangement joins TRBV19 to TRBJ1-5, with D possibly matching TRBD1 (5 bases). Per the germline V gene, CDR1 is LNHDA and CDR2 is SQIVND (reference sequence). CDR3 length: 17 amino acids. V lost 1 base to trimming and J lost 2 bases, with 15 bases between them. As DNA, the CDR3 is TGTGCCAGTAGTATAGGGGTAGCAGGGATTGGCAATCAGCCCCAGCATTTT. It encodes CASSIGVAGIGNQPQHF.

Of note for this clone: The same CDR3 arises from other DNA sequences in this sample as well. The chain is built from TRBV7-9 and TRBJ1-2; no clear D gene. The germline CDR1 and CDR2 sequences are SEHNR and FQNEAQ (reference sequence). This CDR3 is built from 14 residues. Trimming pared 5 bases from V and 1 base from J, leaving 11 bases between. CDR3: CASSPSGGNYGYTF. CDR3 in DNA: TGTGCCAGCAGCCCCTCCGGAGGTAACTATGGCTACACCTTC.

V and J are TRBV30 and TRBJ2-3; 9 nucleotides line up with TRBD2. Losses at the gene ends were 2 bases for V and 6 bases for J; bases not matched to a gene: 12. Germline-derived CDR1 and CDR2 are GTSNPN and SVGIG (reference sequence). CDR3 length equals 16 residues. The CDR3 region has the DNA TGTGCCTGGAGTTCACCGAGCGGGGGGCCAGCGGATACGCAGTATTTT. Protein sequence: CAWSSPSGGPADTQYF.

The chain couples TRBV4-2 to TRBJ2-5; D might be TRBD1 (5 bases). V was pared by 0 bases and J by 3 bases, with 8 bases between. From germline, CDR1 is LGHNA and CDR2 YNFKEQ. This CDR3 is 14 amino acids long. CDR3 in amino acids: CASSQDDSEETQYF. CDR3 nucleotides: TGTGCCAGCAGCCAAGATGACAGCGAAGAGACCCAGTACTTC.

V and J are TRBV14 and TRBJ1-6; D unresolved. This CDR3 is built from 13 residues. Trimming took 4 bases from V and 7 from J, leaving 8 bases between them. From germline, CDR1 is SGHDN and CDR2 FVKESK. In nucleotides, the CDR3 is TGTGCCAGCAGCCGTTCACGGAATTCACCCCTCCACTTT. Translated, it gives CASSRSRNSPLHF.

The CDR3 DNA reads TGTGCCAGTAGTAACGACAGGGCACCCTACGAGCAGTACTTC. Its protein product is CASSNDRAPYEQYF. The chain couples TRBV19 to TRBJ2-7; 7 nucleotides line up with TRBD1. The CDR3 covers 14 residues. The germline V gene encodes CDR1 LNHDA and CDR2 SQIVND (reference sequence). Trimming cost V 4 bases and J 2 bases; bases outside gene matches: 5.

This chain links TRBV2 with TRBJ2-2; possibly TRBD2 for D (6 bases). CDR3 length: 16 amino acids. The V gene lost 1 base and the J gene lost 4 bases, with 13 bases spanning the gap. Germline CDR1 is SNHLY and CDR2 is FYNNEI. CDR3 bases: TGTGCCAGCAGTGAAGTGGGGGGATCTGGCACCGGGGAGCTGTTTTTT. Encoded protein: CASSEVGGSGTGELFF. Full variable domain (rest looked up from reference TRBV2 and TRBJ2-2): EPEVTQTPSHQVTQMGQEVILRCVPISNHLYFYWYRQILGQKVEFLVSFYNNEISEKSEIFDDQFSVERPDGSNFTLKIRSTKLEDSAMYFCASSEVGGSGTGELFFGEGSRLTVL.

V and J are TRBV7-8 and TRBJ1-4; D is possibly TRBD1 (6 bases). This CDR3 spans 20 amino acids. V gave up 3 bases and J gave up 4 bases, with 27 bases separating them. The germline CDR1 and CDR2 sequences are SGHVS and FQNEAQ. CDR3 protein: CASSLGAPFIGLRDNEKLFF. The CDR3 region has the DNA TGTGCCAGCAGCTTGGGGGCCCCCTTTATAGGGCTTCGGGATAATGAAAAACTGTTTTTT. Full variable domain (rest looked up from reference TRBV7-8 and TRBJ1-4): GAGVSQSPRYKVAKRGQDVALRCDPISGHVSLFWYQQALGQGPEFLTYFQNEAQLDKSGLPSDRFFAERPEGSVSTLKIQRTQQEDSAVYLCASSLGAPFIGLRDNEKLFFGSGTQLSVL.

The chain carries TRBV5-1 and TRBJ1-2, with TRBD1 identical over 7 bases. V was clipped by 9 bases and J by 7 bases; unmatched bases: 12. This CDR3 is 13 amino acids long. Germline CDR1 is SGHRS and CDR2 is YFSETQ. The CDR3 DNA follows: TGCGCCACCTCGGACAGGCCCAGTGGTGGCTACACCTTC. Encoded protein: CATSDRPSGGYTF.

The chain recombines TRBV6-2 or TRBV6-3 with TRBJ1-2; D is uncertain. Germline V lookup: CDR1 MNHEY, CDR2 SVGEGT. The CDR3 length is 14 residues. The V and J ends lost 2 bases and 4 bases respectively, with 11 bases between them. The CDR3 loop reads CASSYEGRVYGYTF. CDR3 sequence (DNA): TGTGCCAGCAGTTACGAAGGGAGAGTCTATGGCTACACCTTC.

This chain joins TRBV18 and TRBJ1-1; 10 bases are shared with TRBD1. Per germline, CDR1 KGHSH and CDR2 LQKENI. The J segment lost 4 bases and the V segment lost 6 bases, leaving 11 bases of the junction unmatched. The CDR3 runs 16 residues. DNA for the CDR3: TGTGCCAGCTCCCCGGACAGGGGGGAGGATGTCACTGAAGCTTTCTTT. This encodes CASSPDRGEDVTEAFF.

Only one count was recorded for this clone. The chain employs TRBV4-3 and TRBJ2-7, with 8 bases identical to TRBD2. Germline V gives CDR1 LGHNA, CDR2 YSLEER. The CDR3 contains 14 residues. J was trimmed by 3 bases and V by 1 base; bases with no gene match: 2. Here the CDR3 reads CASSQGLAIYEQYF. CDR3 coding DNA: TGCGCCAGCAGCCAAGGACTAGCGATCTACGAGCAGTACTTC.

This chain connects TRBV6-5 to TRBJ2-1, with 10 bases matching TRBD1. Germline-derived CDR1 and CDR2 are MNHEY and SVGAGI. V lost 6 bases and J lost 8; bases outside the gene matches: 10. The CDR3 has 15 residues. CDR3 in amino acids: CASRETGGVSDEQFF. The CDR3 coding sequence is TGTGCCAGCAGAGAGACAGGGGGCGTGAGCGATGAGCAGTTCTTC.

V and J are TRBV5-5 and TRBJ1-1; D call uncertain. Germline CDR1 is SGHKS and CDR2 is YYEKEE (reference sequence). Trimming removed 2 bases at V and 2 bases at J, with 7 bases between. The CDR3 runs to 13 residues. For the CDR3, the DNA is TGTGCCAGCAGCTTTACAGCAAACACTGAAGCTTTCTTT. Protein product: CASSFTANTEAFF.

The chain couples TRBV18 to TRBJ1-5, with D perhaps matching TRBD1 (6 bases). Trimming took off 4 bases at V and 3 bases at J, with 13 bases between the two ends. There are 15 residues in the CDR3. Germline V CDR1 and CDR2: KGHSH, LQKENI. CDR3 coding DNA: TGTGCCAGCTCACGGGGGCAAAGTACCAATCAGCCCCAGCATTTT. It translates to CASSRGQSTNQPQHF.

The V and J genes are TRBV7-9 and TRBJ1-6, with D maybe TRBD1 (6 bases). The CDR3 has 14 amino acids. Trimming shortened V by 1 base and J by 10 bases, and 11 bases separated the two germline ends. The germline V gene has CDR1 SEHNR and CDR2 FQNEAQ (reference sequence). CDR3 bases: TGTGCCAGCAGCTTAGAAACAGGGAACTCACCCCTCCACTTT. It yields the protein CASSLETGNSPLHF.

This clone appeared a single time. The genes are TRBV13 and TRBJ2-5; D may be TRBD2 (5 bases). Germline loops: CDR1 PRHDT, CDR2 FYEKMQ (reference sequence). This CDR3 region has 14 residues. Trimming took off 1 base at V and 0 bases at J, with 6 bases between the two ends. CDR3 DNA: TGTGCCAGCAGCTTAGAACTAGACCAAGAGACCCAGTACTTC. This gives the protein CASSLELDQETQYF.

The chain employs TRBV30 and TRBJ1-1; 8 nucleotides match TRBD1. The CDR3 consists of 12 residues. Trimming took 0 bases from V and 6 from J; bases not matched to a gene: 0. Germline loops: CDR1 GTSNPN, CDR2 SVGIG (reference sequence). The DNA for the CDR3 is TGTGCCTGGAGTGTACAGGGGGCTGAAGCTTTCTTT. Translating it yields CAWSVQGAEAFF. Using reference TRBV30 and TRBJ1-1 for the parts outside the CDR3, the full variable domain is SQTIHQWPATLVQPVGSPLSLECTVEGTSNPNLYWYRQAAGRGLQLLFYSVGIGQISSEVPQNLSASRPQDRQFILSSKKLLLSDSGFYLCAWSVQGAEAFFGQGTRLTVV.

This rearrangement joins TRBV3-1 (or the pseudogene TRBV3-2) to TRBJ1-1, with D possibly being TRBD1 (6 bases). Trimming cost V 4 bases and J 11 bases, with 17 bases left between them. Per germline, CDR1 LGHDT and CDR2 YNNKEL (reference sequence). The CDR3 is 13 residues long. The CDR3 is CASSPTVSGAAFF. CDR3 nucleotides: TGTGCCAGCAGCCCAACCGTTTCAGGGGCCGCTTTCTTT.

The V call is TRBV6-5, the J call TRBJ1-1; tentatively, D is TRBD1 (6 bases). Trimming pared 5 bases from V and 4 bases from J, leaving 11 bases between. CDR1 and CDR2 from the germline V gene are MNHEY and SVGAGI. CDR3 length: 13 amino acids. The CDR3 protein is CASSLGQSTEAFF. In DNA form, the CDR3 reads TGTGCCAGCAGTCTAGGACAGAGCACTGAAGCTTTCTTT.

The chain is built from TRBV19 and TRBJ2-5; 8 bases are shared with TRBD2. Germline-derived CDR1 and CDR2 are LNHDA and SQIVND (reference sequence). CDR3 length: 13 amino acids. Trimming cost V 10 bases and J 4 bases; bases outside gene matches: 8. CDR3 bases: TGTGCCACTATCCCTGCGGGGGGAGAGACCCAGTACTTC. Protein product: CATIPAGGETQYF.

This chain links TRBV19 with TRBJ1-1, with D possibly TRBD1 on 6 matching bases. Germline V gives CDR1 LNHDA, CDR2 SQIVND (reference sequence). The CDR3 sequence is 13 residues long. With 6 bases removed from V and 3 bases from J, the gap between germline ends came to 11 bases. In DNA form, the CDR3 reads TGTGCCAGTAGCCAGGGGAGGGACACTGAAGCTTTCTTT. This sequence encodes CASSQGRDTEAFF.

This clone was seen a single time. The chain joins TRBV6-5 to TRBJ1-1, with 8 bases fitting TRBD1. The germline gives CDR1 MNHEY, CDR2 SVGAGI. Trimming cost V 8 bases and J 6 bases; bases outside gene matches: 11. The CDR3 is 14 amino acids. The CDR3 sequence is CASRTDRAGAEAFF. In DNA form, the CDR3 reads TGTGCCAGCCGTACGGACAGGGCTGGCGCTGAAGCTTTCTTT.

The chain is built from TRBV5-4 and TRBJ1-2; D is possibly TRBD1 (6 bases). Germline V gene lookup returns CDR1 SGHNT and CDR2 YYREEE (reference sequence). The CDR3 consists of 14 residues. V gave up 0 bases and J gave up 3 bases, with 9 bases separating them. This CDR3 is CASSLDRVHYGYTF. The CDR3 region has the DNA TGTGCCAGCAGCTTGGACAGGGTCCACTATGGCTACACCTTC.